This entry lists 6 T cell receptor beta chains sequenced from one sample in a study of CD8 T cells in Susac syndrome. RNA in amounts of roughly 0.5 to 1 ug was reverse transcribed with random hexamers. TCRdb processed the immunoSEQ multiplex PCR reads anew with MiXCR; each CDR3 protein has one entry. The sample has approximately 150,000 distinct CDR3 sequences; roughly 94% are singletons. The sample consisted of CD4+ T cells from PBMCs. These receptors were collected from a human donor in good health.

This clonotype was observed a single time. The CDR3 coding sequence is TGCAGTGCCAGACTAGCGGGAGCCCTCCATGAGCAGTTCTTC. Protein product: CSARLAGALHEQFF. The gene calls are TRBV20-1 and TRBJ2-1, with 12 bases fitting TRBD2. The V segment lost 6 bases and the J segment 8 bases; nucleotides outside the gene matches: 8. The CDR3 has 14 amino acids. Germline CDR1 reads DFQATT; CDR2 reads SNEGSKA (reference sequence).

This clonotype came up once. The rearrangement uses TRBV12-3 or TRBV12-4 and TRBJ1-4, with D possibly matching TRBD1 (5 bases). Trimming removed 1 base at V and 0 bases at J, with 9 bases between. CDR3 length equals 16 residues. The CDR3 coding sequence is TGTGCCAGCAGTTTAGGGACACCGGCAACTAATGAAAAACTGTTTTTT. Its protein is CASSLGTPATNEKLFF.

On this clonotype: At one end, the junction sequence differs from germline, possibly due to a read error. The rearrangement uses TRBV30 and TRBJ2-6; D remains unclear. The CDR3 has 14 residues. In germline, CDR1 is GTSNPN, CDR2 SVGIG (reference sequence). The CDR3 sequence is CARSGVSGANVLTF. CDR3 sequence (DNA): TGTGCCAGGAGTGGGGTCTCTGGGGCCAACGTCCTGACTTTC.

The rearrangement uses TRBV5-1 and TRBJ2-1; D unclear. Germline loops: CDR1 SGHRS, CDR2 YFSETQ. The CDR3 contains 14 residues. Deletions cut 4 bases from V and 4 bases from J, with 12 bases between. CDR3 residues: CASSEQAQYNEQFF. CDR3 in DNA: TGCGCCAGCAGCGAGCAGGCGCAGTACAATGAGCAGTTCTTC.

This clonotype was seen only once. This chain joins TRBV3-1 and TRBJ2-1, with 11 bases aligning to TRBD2. V lost 6 bases to trimming and J lost 4 bases; unmatched junction nucleotides: 5. Germline lookup yields CDR1 LGHDT and CDR2 YNNKEL (reference sequence). The CDR3 runs 15 residues. CDR3 loop: CASRPGLADYNEQFF. CDR3 DNA sequence: TGTGCCAGCAGACCGGGACTAGCGGATTACAATGAGCAGTTCTTC.

V and J are TRBV18 and TRBJ2-2; 9 bases agree with TRBD1. Germline V CDR1 and CDR2: KGHSH, LQKENI. V dropped 1 base and J dropped 7; count of bases not matched to a gene: 7. There are 16 residues in the CDR3. CDR3: CASSPRRTGENGELFF. The CDR3, as DNA: TGTGCCAGCTCACCACGAAGGACAGGGGAGAACGGGGAGCTGTTTTTT.